The 5 T cell receptor beta chains listed next were all sequenced from one sample in a study of tumor-infiltrating lymphocytes in primary liver carcinoma. Starting from 500 ng of total RNA, TCR beta cDNA was produced with a primer in the constant region. For TCR beta, libraries were produced by three nested multiplex PCR rounds using slightly modified ARM-PCR. Use of TRBV1-TRBV30 forward primers with a C-beta reverse primer characterized the first two PCR rounds, which lasted about 11 cycles each. In TCRdb, the multiplex PCR reads were re-called with MiXCR into one record per CDR3 protein. In the table there are some 120,000 distinct CDR3 sequences, 64% of which are singletons. Unsorted bulk tissue of roughly 18-31 mg yielded co-extracted RNA and DNA. Sequenced sample: liver tumor tissue from sampling region 3. Subset here: tumor region T3, left-lateral pole. The source is a woman aged 60-75 years with primary liver carcinoma and hepatitis B virus infection.

In the case of this clonotype: One junction end does not reproduce the germline sequence, and a read error may be involved. This chain joins TRBV30 and TRBJ2-1; 8 bases fit TRBD2. CDR1 is GTSNPN, CDR2 SVGIG, per germline (reference sequence). This CDR3 has 13 amino acids. CDR3 residues: CAWSGVTGGEQFF. CDR3 DNA sequence: TGCGCCTGGAGTGGGGTAACGGGAGGGGAGCAGTTCTTC.

Notes on this clonotype: A read error may be the cause here, since a much bigger clone is one base away. V gene TRBV5-1 combines with J gene TRBJ2-7; 10 nucleotides line up with TRBD2. The CDR3 totals 18 residues. Germline loops: CDR1 SGHRS, CDR2 YFSETQ. The CDR3 reads CANSFSHVSGRTYYEQYF. The CDR3 DNA sequence: TGCGCCAACAGCTTCAGCCACGTTAGCGGGAGGACCTACTACGAGCAGTACTTC.

Details on this clonotype: An end of the junction differs from the germline gene, which may be a read error. The chain is built from TRBV28 and TRBJ2-7; 11 bases fit TRBD2. Germline loops: CDR1 MDHEN, CDR2 SYDVKM. The CDR3 length is 16 residues. DNA for the CDR3: TGTGCCAGCAGTCCTCTCCTAGCGGGAGGTTCCTACGGGCAGTACTTC. This codes for CASSPLLAGGSYGQYF.

This clonotype occurred once. The junction differs from germline at one of its ends, possibly a read error. The rearrangement links TRBV11-2 to TRBJ2-1, with 10 bases matching TRBD2. The length of the CDR3 is 15 residues. Germline V gene sequence: CDR1 SGHAT, CDR2 FQNNGV. The CDR3 DNA is TGTGCCAGCAGCTTAGGGACTAGCGGTCTCAATGAGCAATTCTTC. This sequence encodes CASSLGTSGLNEQFF.

The rearrangement uses TRBV11-3 and TRBJ2-3; TRBD1 matches 8 bases. V lost 4 bases, J lost 13 bases, and 10 bases stayed unmatched. The CDR3 runs 13 residues. The germline CDR1 and CDR2 sequences are SGHNT and YENEEA. CDR3 protein: CASSSSGTGSKYF. The CDR3 nucleotides are TGTGCCAGCAGCTCGTCGGGGACAGGAAGCAAGTATTTT.